The 18 T cell receptor beta chains below all came from one sample that was sequenced in a study of STAT5B mutations in CD4+ large granular lymphocyte leukemia. TCRdb keeps only in-frame clones here, not all; method: immunoSEQ multiplex PCR. In the table there are under 35,000 clones, roughly 77% of which are singletons. Sequencing was done on a sample of CD4+ T cells from blood buffy coats. The receptors stem from a human donor in good health.

The rearrangement joins TRBV9 to TRBJ2-5; 7 bases agree with TRBD1. Germline V gene sequence: CDR1 SGDLS, CDR2 YYNGEE. V shed 2 bases and J 1 base; nucleotides not matched to a gene: 8. The CDR3 sequence is 16 residues long. Here the CDR3 DNA reads TGTGCCAGCAGCGTGGCTGATGGGACAGCCCAAGAGACCCAGTACTTC. Amino acids: CASSVADGTAQETQYF.

This rearrangement joins TRBV5-4 to TRBJ1-1, with D tentatively TRBD1 (5 bases). The germline V and J ends were trimmed by 0 bases and 3 bases, with 9 bases remaining between them. Germline V gene sequence: CDR1 SGHNT, CDR2 YYREEE (reference sequence). CDR3 length: 14 residues. The CDR3 here is CASSLGEGYTEAFF. CDR3 DNA sequence: TGTGCCAGCAGCTTGGGGGAGGGGTACACTGAAGCTTTCTTT.

This clone was detected only once. This chain joins TRBV2 and TRBJ1-5; the D gene is possibly TRBD1 (5 bases). Germline V CDR1 and CDR2: SNHLY, FYNNEI. V gave up 3 bases and J gave up 3 bases, with 9 bases separating them. The CDR3 contains 14 residues. The CDR3, as DNA: TGTGCCAGCAGTGATCCGGGACCCAATCAGCCCCAGCATTTT. Translating gives CASSDPGPNQPQHF.

This chain connects TRBV25-1 to TRBJ1-5; D is uncertain. The V and J ends lost 1 base and 7 bases respectively, with 8 bases between them. Germline V gene sequence: CDR1 MGHDK, CDR2 SYGVNS. The CDR3 is made up of 13 amino acids. The DNA of the CDR3 is TGTGCCAGCAGTGAATCGGCGGGGCAGCCCCAGCATTTT. It encodes CASSESAGQPQHF.

A few counts support this clone. The junction differs from germline at one of its ends, possibly a read error. The chain links TRBV7-7 to TRBJ2-5; 11 bases match TRBD2. The CDR3 runs to 15 residues. The germline gives CDR1 SSHAT, CDR2 FNYEAQ (reference sequence). The chain's CDR3 is CASSLASGGLAAQYF. For the CDR3, the DNA is TGTGCTAGCAGCTTAGCGTCAGGGGGACTAGCGGCCCAGTACTTC.

V and J are TRBV15 and TRBJ1-4, with no clear D. The CDR3 runs 17 residues. Looked up from germline, CDR1 is LNHNV and CDR2 is YYDKDF (reference sequence). The germline V and J ends were trimmed by 0 bases and 0 bases, with 11 bases remaining between them. CDR3 region: CATSRDTRLTTNEKLFF. CDR3 nucleotides: TGTGCCACCAGCAGAGACACCCGTCTTACAACTAATGAAAAACTGTTTTTT.

This clone was seen just once. This chain connects TRBV7-5 to TRBJ1-1. TRBV7-5 is a recognized pseudogene. This CDR3 has 16 residues. CDR3 DNA sequence: TGTGTCAGAAGCTTAGAGAGGGGCATTTTGAACACTGAAGCTTTCTTT. Translated: CVRSLERGILNTEAFF.

This rearrangement joins TRBV19 to TRBJ2-7, with D tentatively TRBD1 or TRBD2 (5 bases each). From germline, CDR1 is LNHDA and CDR2 SQIVND (reference sequence). The germline V and J ends were trimmed by 4 bases and 0 bases, with 13 bases remaining between them. This CDR3 has 15 amino acids. CDR3 DNA: TGTGCCAGTAGTAGGGACCCCTCGGGCTCCTACGAGCAGTACTTC. Amino acid sequence: CASSRDPSGSYEQYF.

DNA for the CDR3: TGCGCCAGCAGTGAGTCGGGACACCGCACAGATACGCAGTATTTT. Residues: CASSESGHRTDTQYF. The J gene is TRBJ2-3, the V gene TRBV10-1, with a tentative D call TRBD1 (6 bases). Trimming removed 0 bases at V and 1 base at J, with 8 bases between. The CDR3 is made up of 15 amino acids. Germline V gives CDR1 WNHNN, CDR2 SYGVQD (reference sequence).

J is TRBJ1-5 and V is TRBV19; 9 positions match TRBD1. The CDR3 runs 15 residues. Germline trimming cut 3 bases from V and 1 base from J; bases unmatched to any gene: 1. In germline, CDR1 is LNHDA, CDR2 SQIVND (reference sequence). The CDR3 DNA sequence: TGTGCCAGTAGTATGACAGGGGGGAGCAATCAGCCCCAGCATTTT. This gives the protein CASSMTGGSNQPQHF.

The chain combines TRBV10-3 with TRBJ1-5; D is perhaps TRBD1 (6 bases). There are 13 residues in the CDR3. Germline CDR1 and CDR2: ENHRY and SYGVKD. The V end was cut by 5 bases, the J end by 4 bases, with 9 bases between. The CDR3 loop reads CAISRTANQPQHF. DNA of the CDR3: TGTGCCATCAGTAGGACAGCGAATCAGCCCCAGCATTTT.

The V call is TRBV5-5, the J call TRBJ1-6, with no clear D. Trimming shortened V by 1 base and J by 7 bases, and 0 bases separated the two germline ends. This CDR3 comprises 11 residues. Germline assignment: CDR1 SGHKS and CDR2 YYEKEE (reference sequence). In DNA, the CDR3 is TGTGCCAGCAGCTTGAATTCACCCCTCCACTTT. Residues: CASSLNSPLHF.

This clone is termed medium-sized. CDR3 residues: CASSYYGTSGTNEQFF. CDR3 nucleotide sequence: TGTGCCAGCAGTTACTACGGGACTAGCGGGACCAATGAGCAGTTCTTC. The V call is TRBV27, the J call TRBJ2-1; 13 bases line up with TRBD2. Germline values: CDR1 MNHEY, CDR2 SMNVEV (reference sequence). The CDR3 is made up of 16 amino acids. The V segment lost 4 bases and the J segment 6 bases; nucleotides outside the gene matches: 6.

The chain has TRBV9 and TRBJ1-5; a weak D match, TRBD1 (6 bases). V lost 0 bases, J lost 3 bases, and 10 bases lay in between. There are 15 residues in the CDR3. Per the germline V gene, CDR1 is SGDLS and CDR2 is YYNGEE. The CDR3 DNA reads TGTGCCAGCAGCGTAGAGGGGGGGGCCAATCAGCCCCAGCATTTT. Its protein is CASSVEGGANQPQHF.

This chain connects TRBV7-3 to TRBJ2-1, with 7 positions matching TRBD2. The CDR3 has 13 amino acids. Germline V gene lookup returns CDR1 SGHTA and CDR2 FQGTGA. Trimming took 4 bases from V and 5 from J; bases not matched to a gene: 2. The CDR3, as DNA: TGTGCCAGCAGCTCCGGGGGGAACAATGAGCAGTTCTTC. It is translated as CASSSGGNNEQFF.

J is TRBJ1-2 and V is TRBV19, with D tentatively TRBD1 (5 bases). The V gene lost 3 bases and the J gene lost 8 bases, with 13 bases spanning the gap. Per germline, CDR1 LNHDA and CDR2 SQIVND (reference sequence). The CDR3 runs 13 residues. In DNA form, the CDR3 reads TGTGCCAGTAGTATTCAGGGAGGGAACGGCTACACCTTC. Its protein is CASSIQGGNGYTF. Using reference TRBV19 and TRBJ1-2 for the parts outside the CDR3, the full variable domain is DGGITQSPKYLFRKEGQNVTLSCEQNLNHDAMYWYRQDPGQGLRLIYYSQIVNDFQKGDIAEGYSVSREKKESFPLTVTSAQKNPTAFYLCASSIQGGNGYTFGSGTRLTVV.

There are a few counts of this clone. The rearrangement joins TRBV19 to TRBJ1-2; a weak D match, TRBD1 (6 bases). The CDR3 loop spans 13 amino acids. V was pared by 4 bases and J by 11 bases, with 17 bases between. Germline values: CDR1 LNHDA, CDR2 SQIVND (reference sequence). The CDR3 DNA follows: TGTGCCAGTAGTACCCGACAGGACCCCCGTTACACCTTC. It yields the protein CASSTRQDPRYTF.

The chain carries TRBV7-2 and TRBJ2-1, with 12 bases identical to TRBD2. V trimming: 4 bases; J trimming: 14 bases; junction bases outside the gene matches: 6. This CDR3 is 13 amino acids long. Germline-derived CDR1 and CDR2 are SGHTA and FQGNSA. The CDR3 here is CASSSRTSGDEFF. The CDR3 DNA reads TGTGCCAGCAGCTCCCGGACTAGCGGGGATGAGTTCTTC.